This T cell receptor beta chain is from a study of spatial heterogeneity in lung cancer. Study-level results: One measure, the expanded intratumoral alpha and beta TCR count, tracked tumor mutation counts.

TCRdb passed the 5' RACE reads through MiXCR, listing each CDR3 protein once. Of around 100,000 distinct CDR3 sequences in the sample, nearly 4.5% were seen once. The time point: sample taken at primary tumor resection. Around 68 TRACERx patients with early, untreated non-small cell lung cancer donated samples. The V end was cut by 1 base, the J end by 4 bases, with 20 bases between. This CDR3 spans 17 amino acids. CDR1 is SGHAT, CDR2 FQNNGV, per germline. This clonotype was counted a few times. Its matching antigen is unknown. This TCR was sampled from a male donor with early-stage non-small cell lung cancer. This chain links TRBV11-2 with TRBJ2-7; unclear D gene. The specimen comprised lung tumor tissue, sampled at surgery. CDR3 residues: CASSLGGRTQTLYEQYF. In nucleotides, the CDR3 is TGTGCCAGCAGCTTAGGCGGTCGGACCCAAACCTTATACGAGCAGTACTTC. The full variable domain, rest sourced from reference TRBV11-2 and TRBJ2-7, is EAGVAQSPRYKIIEKRQSVAFWCNPISGHATLYWYQQILGQGPKLLIQFQNNGVVDDSQLPKDRFSAERLKGVDSTLKIQPAKLEDSAVYLCASSLGGRTQTLYEQYFGPGTRLTVT.